This entry is about one T cell receptor (beta chain). The sample belongs to a study of T cell clonotyping in hematopoietic cell transplantation. The data were produced by immunoSEQ multiplex PCR, yet TCRdb's version contains in-frame clones alone and is incomplete. The sample records around 7,000 clones, 95% to 99% being singletons. The sequence derives from a male patient aged 55-69 years who had an allogeneic stem cell transplant from a related donor, so the T cells may come from the graft donor. Some clones in this sample may be carry-over from other donors' samples. This specimen was PBMCs, taken 30 days after allogeneic stem cell transplant.

CDR3 nucleotides: TGTGCCAGTAGTATAGTGACAGGCTCACCCCTCCACTTT. Encoded protein: CASSIVTGSPLHF. The V and J genes are TRBV19 and TRBJ1-6; D perhaps matches TRBD1 (6 bases). Germline V lookup: CDR1 LNHDA, CDR2 SQIVND (reference sequence). This CDR3 spans 13 amino acids. Trimming shortened V by 1 base and J by 10 bases, and 8 bases separated the two germline ends.